Below are 14 T cell receptor beta chains sequenced from a single sample in a study of blood T cell repertoires in COVID-19. Profiled with immunoSEQ multiplex PCR; TCRdb holds only in-frame clones, not every one. The table shows approximately 380,000 clones, with around 85% occurring only once. Sequenced: peripheral blood. These receptors originate from a young woman with acute or convalescent COVID-19.

The chain links TRBV5-8 to TRBJ1-1; D ambiguous. The CDR3 has 11 residues. Trimming took off 5 bases at V and 5 bases at J, with 7 bases between the two ends. Germline V gene sequence: CDR1 SGHTS, CDR2 YDEGEE. CDR3 nucleotide sequence: TGTGCCAGCAGTCGAGAGACTGAAGCTTTCTTT. Amino acid sequence: CASSRETEAFF.

The chain recombines TRBV7-8 with TRBJ1-1, with 7 positions matching TRBD1. Germline trimming cut 4 bases from V and 4 bases from J; bases unmatched to any gene: 6. The CDR3 loop spans 14 amino acids. Germline CDR1 SGHVS, CDR2 FQNEAQ. CDR3 in amino acids: CASSSQGWTTEAFF. In DNA, the CDR3 is TGTGCCAGCAGCTCACAGGGGTGGACCACTGAAGCTTTCTTT.

The V call is TRBV9, the J call TRBJ2-7, with D perhaps matching TRBD2 (6 bases). Germline lookup yields CDR1 SGDLS and CDR2 YYNGEE. Trimming pared 2 bases from V and 4 bases from J, leaving 16 bases between. This CDR3 comprises 15 residues. The CDR3 DNA sequence: TGTGCCAGCAGCGTTGGGGCGGGACCGGGGTACGAGCAGTACTTC. It codes for CASSVGAGPGYEQYF.

The chain uses TRBV30 and TRBJ1-4, with D perhaps matching TRBD1 (6 bases). Germline CDR1 GTSNPN, CDR2 SVGIG (reference sequence). The CDR3 consists of 11 residues. Trimming stripped 4 bases from V and 15 bases from J, with 15 bases between. CDR3 sequence reads: CAWTTGHWMFF. CDR3 DNA: TGTGCCTGGACGACGGGACATTGGATGTTTTTT.

The chain couples TRBV7-2 to TRBJ1-4; a weak D match, TRBD1 (5 bases). Germline CDR1 and CDR2: SGHTA and FQGNSA. Trimming took off 3 bases at V and 0 bases at J, with 17 bases between the two ends. The CDR3 contains 18 residues. CDR3 nucleotides: TGTGCCAGCAGCTTTAGTGGGGCGGCGTTCTCAACTAATGAAAAACTGTTTTTT. Amino acid sequence: CASSFSGAAFSTNEKLFF.

This clone was found once. The chain uses TRBV7-5 and TRBJ2-7; TRBD2 was called by the table and not checked on the DNA. TRBV7-5 counts as a pseudogene. The CDR3 runs to 16 residues. CDR3 in amino acids: CARSLAQGLAGYEQYF. The DNA for the CDR3 is TGTGCCAGAAGCTTAGCGCAGGGACTAGCGGGCTACGAGCAGTACTTC.

V and J are TRBV24-1 and TRBJ2-5; D remains unclear. This CDR3 region has 14 residues. V shed 2 bases and J shed 5 bases, with 11 bases lying between them. Germline assignment: CDR1 KGHDR and CDR2 SFDVKD. The CDR3 here is CATSDSPPGETQYF. CDR3 coding DNA: TGTGCCACCAGTGATTCGCCACCCGGGGAGACCCAGTACTTC.

The chain recombines TRBV9 with TRBJ2-1; D possibly corresponds to TRBD1 (6 bases). V was clipped by 4 bases and J by 7 bases, with 12 bases between them. The CDR3 loop spans 13 amino acids. The V gene's germline CDR1 is SGDLS and CDR2 YYNGEE. The CDR3 DNA reads as TGTGCCAGCAGCCGTCAGGGGCTTAATGAGCAGTTCTTC. It codes for CASSRQGLNEQFF.

A single count supports this clone. The chain joins TRBV5-5 to TRBJ2-5; D is unresolved. CDR1 and CDR2 from the germline V gene are SGHKS and YYEKEE (reference sequence). CDR3 length equals 13 residues. V was shortened by 5 bases and J by 5 bases, with 13 bases between the two germline ends. DNA of the CDR3: TGTGCCAGCAGTTTCCCATTGGAGGAGACCCAGTACTTC. Translating it yields CASSFPLEETQYF.

The V and J genes are TRBV5-5 and TRBJ2-7; D not resolved. Trimming removed 3 bases at V and 1 base at J, with 8 bases between. Germline V lookup: CDR1 SGHKS, CDR2 YYEKEE (reference sequence). This CDR3 is built from 13 residues. The CDR3 DNA reads TGTGCCAGCAGCTCGACATTTTCCTACGAGCAGTACTTC. Translated, it gives CASSSTFSYEQYF.

This clone has just a few counts. The gene calls are TRBV5-4 and TRBJ2-2; 8 bases are shared with TRBD2. Germline V CDR1 and CDR2: SGHNT, YYREEE (reference sequence). The CDR3 is made up of 17 amino acids. Trimming took 4 bases from V and 8 from J; bases not matched to a gene: 16. CDR3 sequence: CASSPRGTSGTLGELFF. The CDR3 nucleotides read TGTGCCAGCAGCCCGCGCGGCACTAGCGGAACTTTGGGGGAGCTGTTTTTT. Filled out from reference TRBV5-4 and TRBJ2-2, the complete variable domain reads ETGVTQSPTHLIKTRGQQVTLRCSSQSGHNTVSWYQQALGQGPQFIFQYYREEENGRGNFPPRFSGLQFPNYSSELNVNALELDDSALYLCASSPRGTSGTLGELFFGEGSRLTVL.

The chain employs TRBV4-1 and TRBJ2-7; TRBD2 agrees at 14 bases. Germline-derived CDR1 and CDR2 are MGHRA and YSYEKL. This CDR3 is 15 amino acids long. V trimming: 5 bases; J trimming: 5 bases; junction bases outside the gene matches: 5. The CDR3, as DNA: TGCGCCAGCAGCGAGGGACTAGCGGGGGTAGACGAGCAGTACTTC. Protein sequence: CASSEGLAGVDEQYF.

The J gene is TRBJ1-3, the V gene TRBV11-2; TRBD1 agrees at 7 bases. This CDR3 region has 15 residues. The germline CDR1 and CDR2 sequences are SGHAT and FQNNGV. Germline trimming cut 5 bases from V and 3 bases from J; bases unmatched to any gene: 7. The CDR3 nucleotides read TGTGCCAGCAGCAGGTACAGGGGCAGTGGAAACACCATATATTTT. The encoded protein is CASSRYRGSGNTIYF.

The count of this clone is one. The chain has TRBV25-1 and TRBJ2-3; D remains ambiguous. Germline V CDR1 and CDR2: MGHDK, SYGVNS. V lost 5 bases and J lost 5, with 14 bases in between. The CDR3 has 14 residues. The CDR3 loop is CASSPTLTGDTQYF. CDR3 in DNA: TGTGCCAGCAGTCCAACCCTAACGGGAGATACGCAGTATTTT.